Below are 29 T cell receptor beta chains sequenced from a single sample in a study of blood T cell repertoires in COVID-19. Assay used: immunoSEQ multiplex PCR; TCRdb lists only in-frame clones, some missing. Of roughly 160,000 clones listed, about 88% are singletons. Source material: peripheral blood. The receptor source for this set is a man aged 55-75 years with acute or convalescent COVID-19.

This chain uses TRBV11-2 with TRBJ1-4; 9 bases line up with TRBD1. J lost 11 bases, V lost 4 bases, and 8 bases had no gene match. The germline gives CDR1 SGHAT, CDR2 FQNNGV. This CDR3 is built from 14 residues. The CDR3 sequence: CASSWGQGSGKLFF. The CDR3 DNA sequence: TGTGCCAGCAGCTGGGGACAGGGCTCGGGGAAACTGTTTTTT.

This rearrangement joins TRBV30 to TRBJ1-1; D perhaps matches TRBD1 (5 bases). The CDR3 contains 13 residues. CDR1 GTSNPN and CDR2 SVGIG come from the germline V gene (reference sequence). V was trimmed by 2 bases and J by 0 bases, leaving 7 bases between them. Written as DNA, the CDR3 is TGTGCCTGGAGTACCAGGGTGAACACTGAAGCTTTCTTT. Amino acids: CAWSTRVNTEAFF.

The CDR3 reads CASSIVAGGPIETQFF. The CDR3 DNA reads TGTGCCAGTAGTATCGTAGCGGGAGGCCCCATTGAGACCCAGTTCTTC. This rearrangement joins TRBV19 to TRBJ2-1; 10 nucleotides align to TRBD2. This CDR3 spans 16 amino acids. V gave up 3 bases and J gave up 13 bases; unmatched junction bases: 15. Germline CDR1 and CDR2: LNHDA and SQIVND (reference sequence).

The CDR3 loop is CAWKAYGEQFF. CDR3 nucleotides: TGTGCCTGGAAAGCGTATGGTGAGCAGTTCTTC. The chain links TRBV30 to TRBJ2-1; D ambiguous. CDR3 length: 11 residues. In germline, CDR1 is GTSNPN, CDR2 SVGIG (reference sequence). V lost 4 bases and J 9 bases, leaving 10 bases between the germline ends. The full variable domain, its missing parts supplied by reference TRBV30 and TRBJ2-1, is SQTIHQWPATLVQPVGSPLSLECTVEGTSNPNLYWYRQAAGRGLQLLFYSVGIGQISSEVPQNLSASRPQDRQFILSSKKLLLSDSGFYLCAWKAYGEQFFGPGTRLTVL.

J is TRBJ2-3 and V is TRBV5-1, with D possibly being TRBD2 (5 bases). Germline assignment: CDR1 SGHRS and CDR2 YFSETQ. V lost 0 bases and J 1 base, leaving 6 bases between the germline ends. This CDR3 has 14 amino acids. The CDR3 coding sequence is TGCGCCAGCAGCTTGGAGAGGGGCACAGATACGCAGTATTTT. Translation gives CASSLERGTDTQYF.

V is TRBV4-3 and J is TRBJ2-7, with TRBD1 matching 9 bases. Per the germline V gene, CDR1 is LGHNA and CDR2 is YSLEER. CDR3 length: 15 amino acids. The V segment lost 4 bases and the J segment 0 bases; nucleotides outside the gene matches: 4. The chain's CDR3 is CASSPGQGGSYEQYF. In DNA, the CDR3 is TGCGCCAGCAGCCCGGGACAGGGCGGCTCCTACGAGCAGTACTTC.

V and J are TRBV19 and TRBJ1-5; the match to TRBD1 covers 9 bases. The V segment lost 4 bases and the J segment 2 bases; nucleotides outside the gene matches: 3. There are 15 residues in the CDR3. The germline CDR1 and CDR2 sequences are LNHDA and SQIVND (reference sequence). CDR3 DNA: TGTGCCAGTAGTAGGGGACAGGGAGGCAATCAGCCCCAGCATTTT. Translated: CASSRGQGGNQPQHF.

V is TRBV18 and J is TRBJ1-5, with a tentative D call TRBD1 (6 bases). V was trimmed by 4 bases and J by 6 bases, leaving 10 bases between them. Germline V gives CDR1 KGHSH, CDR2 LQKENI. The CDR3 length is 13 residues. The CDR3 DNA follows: TGTGCCAGCTCACAGGGGGTAATTCAGCCCCAGCATTTT. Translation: CASSQGVIQPQHF.

CDR3 nucleotide sequence: TGCGCCAGCAGCGTCAGAAACAATGAGCAGTTCTTC. It yields the protein CASSVRNNEQFF. The rearrangement joins TRBV5-1 to TRBJ2-1, with D unresolved. Trimming removed 4 bases at V and 5 bases at J, with 7 bases between. The length of the CDR3 is 12 residues. CDR1 is SGHRS, CDR2 YFSETQ, per germline.

The CDR3: CAWSTGRGLTEAFF. CDR3 DNA: TGTGCCTGGAGTACGGGCAGGGGGCTCACTGAAGCTTTCTTT. The chain combines TRBV30 with TRBJ1-1; 8 nucleotides match TRBD1. There are 14 residues in the CDR3. With V trimmed by 2 bases and J by 4 bases, 6 bases remained unmatched. Germline CDR1 is GTSNPN and CDR2 is SVGIG (reference sequence).

The CDR3 region has the DNA TGTGCCAGCAGCCCGTCCGGGACAGGGGACACCGGGGAGCTGTTTTTT. Translation: CASSPSGTGDTGELFF. The chain is built from TRBV5-6 and TRBJ2-2, with 10 bases lining up with TRBD1. The CDR3 consists of 16 residues. Germline V CDR1 and CDR2: SGHDT, YYEEEE. With V trimmed by 4 bases and J by 3 bases, 6 bases remained unmatched.

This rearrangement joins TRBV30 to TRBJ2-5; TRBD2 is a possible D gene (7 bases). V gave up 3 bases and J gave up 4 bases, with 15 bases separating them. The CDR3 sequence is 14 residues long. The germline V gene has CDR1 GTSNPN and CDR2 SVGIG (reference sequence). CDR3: CAWRLWGGRETQYF. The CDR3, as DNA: TGTGCCTGGAGGCTCTGGGGGGGCCGAGAGACCCAGTACTTC.

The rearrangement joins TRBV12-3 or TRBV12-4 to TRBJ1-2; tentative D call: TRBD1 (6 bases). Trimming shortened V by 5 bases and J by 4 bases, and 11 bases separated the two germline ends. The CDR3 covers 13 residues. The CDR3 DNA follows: TGTGCCAGCAGTCTGACAGGACTCTATGGCTACACCTTC. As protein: CASSLTGLYGYTF.

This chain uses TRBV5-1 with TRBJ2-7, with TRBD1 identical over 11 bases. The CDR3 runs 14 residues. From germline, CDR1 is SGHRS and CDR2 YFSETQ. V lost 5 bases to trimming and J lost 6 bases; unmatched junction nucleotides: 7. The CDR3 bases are TGCGCCAGCAGACGGACAGGGGGCCTCACCGAGCAGTACTTC. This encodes CASRRTGGLTEQYF.

This CDR3 reads CSASRQVSLNEQFF. In DNA form, the CDR3 reads TGCAGTGCTAGTCGACAGGTGTCCCTCAATGAGCAGTTCTTC. The chain links TRBV20-1 to TRBJ2-1, with D perhaps TRBD1 (6 bases). Germline lookup yields CDR1 DFQATT and CDR2 SNEGSKA (reference sequence). Trimming cost V 3 bases and J 6 bases, with 15 bases left between them. The CDR3 consists of 14 residues.

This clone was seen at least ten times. The CDR3 loop reads CASSQDGASGEQFF. The CDR3 bases are TGTGCCAGCAGCCAAGATGGAGCGTCCGGTGAGCAGTTCTTC. The chain couples TRBV4-2 to TRBJ2-1; D is unresolved. The ends were cut back, 0 bases at V and 9 bases at J, with 12 bases in the middle. Germline CDR1 reads LGHNA; CDR2 reads YNFKEQ. This CDR3 region has 14 residues.

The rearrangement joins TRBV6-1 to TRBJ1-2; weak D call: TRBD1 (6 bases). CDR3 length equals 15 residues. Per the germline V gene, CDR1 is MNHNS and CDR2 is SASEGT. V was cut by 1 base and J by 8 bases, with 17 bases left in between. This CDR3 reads CASSEGNRAAIGYTF. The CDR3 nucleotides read TGTGCCAGCAGTGAAGGAAACAGGGCAGCTATCGGCTACACCTTC.

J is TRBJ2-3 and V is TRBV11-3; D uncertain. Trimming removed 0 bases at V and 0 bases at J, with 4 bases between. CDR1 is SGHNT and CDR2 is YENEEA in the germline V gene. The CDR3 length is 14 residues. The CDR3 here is CASSLDTSTDTQYF. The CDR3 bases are TGTGCCAGCAGCTTAGATACTAGCACAGATACGCAGTATTTT.

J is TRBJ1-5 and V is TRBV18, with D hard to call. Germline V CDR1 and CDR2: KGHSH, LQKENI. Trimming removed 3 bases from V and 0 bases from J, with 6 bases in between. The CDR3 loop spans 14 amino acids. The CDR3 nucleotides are TGTGCCAGCTCACCTGGGAGTAGCAATCAGCCCCAGCATTTT. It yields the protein CASSPGSSNQPQHF.

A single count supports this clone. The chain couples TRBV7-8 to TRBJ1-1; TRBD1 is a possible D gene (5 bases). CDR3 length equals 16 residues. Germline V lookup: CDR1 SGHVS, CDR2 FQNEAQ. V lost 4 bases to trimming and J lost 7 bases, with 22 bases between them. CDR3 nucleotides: TGTGCCAGCAGCTCCGCCGTGGGCGGGGGATTCGGTGAAGCTTTCTTT. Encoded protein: CASSSAVGGGFGEAFF.

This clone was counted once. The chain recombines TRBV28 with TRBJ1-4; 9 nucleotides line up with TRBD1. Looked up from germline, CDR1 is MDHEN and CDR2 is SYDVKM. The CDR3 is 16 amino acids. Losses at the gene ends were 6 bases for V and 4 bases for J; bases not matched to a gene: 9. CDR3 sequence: CASSYPGQGHNEKLFF. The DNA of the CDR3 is TGTGCCAGCAGCTATCCGGGACAGGGACATAATGAAAAACTGTTTTTT.

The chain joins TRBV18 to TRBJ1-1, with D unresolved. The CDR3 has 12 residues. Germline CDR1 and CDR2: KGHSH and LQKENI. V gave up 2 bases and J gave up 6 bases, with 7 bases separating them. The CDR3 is CASSPEGAEAFF. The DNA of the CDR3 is TGTGCCAGCTCACCAGAGGGAGCTGAAGCTTTCTTT. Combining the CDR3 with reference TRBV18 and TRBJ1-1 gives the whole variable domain NAGVMQNPRHLVRRRGQEARLRCSPMKGHSHVYWYRQLPEEGLKFMVYLQKENIIDESGMPKERFSAEFPKEGPSILRIQQVVRGDSAAYFCASSPEGAEAFFGQGTRLTVV.

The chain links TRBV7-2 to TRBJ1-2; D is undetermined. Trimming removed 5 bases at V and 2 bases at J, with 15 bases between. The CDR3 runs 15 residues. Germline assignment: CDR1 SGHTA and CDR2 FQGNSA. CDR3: CASSLSARRNYGYTF. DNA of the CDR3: TGTGCCAGCAGCCTCTCCGCGCGGAGGAACTATGGCTACACCTTC.

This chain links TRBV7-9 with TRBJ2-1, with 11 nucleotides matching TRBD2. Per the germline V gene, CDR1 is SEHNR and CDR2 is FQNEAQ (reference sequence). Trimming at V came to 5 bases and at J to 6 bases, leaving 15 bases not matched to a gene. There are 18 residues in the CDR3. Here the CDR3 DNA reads TGTGCCAGCAGCCCCTCCATCGGGACTAGCGGATCTCGCAATGAGCAGTTCTTC. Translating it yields CASSPSIGTSGSRNEQFF. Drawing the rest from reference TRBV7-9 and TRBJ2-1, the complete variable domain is DTGVSQNPRHKITKRGQNVTFRCDPISEHNRLYWYRQTLGQGPEFLTYFQNEAQLEKSRLLSDRFSAERPKGSFSTLEIQRTEQGDSAMYLCASSPSIGTSGSRNEQFFGPGTRLTVL.

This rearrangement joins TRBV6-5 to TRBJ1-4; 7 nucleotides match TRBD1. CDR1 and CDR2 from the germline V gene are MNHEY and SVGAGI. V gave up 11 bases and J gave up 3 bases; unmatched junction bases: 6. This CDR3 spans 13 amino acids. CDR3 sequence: CAVLQGSNEKLFF. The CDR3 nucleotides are TGTGCCGTCCTACAGGGGTCTAATGAAAAACTGTTTTTT.

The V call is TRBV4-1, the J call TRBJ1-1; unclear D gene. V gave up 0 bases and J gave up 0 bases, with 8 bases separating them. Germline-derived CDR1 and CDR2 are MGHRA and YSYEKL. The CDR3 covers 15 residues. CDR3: CASSQEAVMNTEAFF. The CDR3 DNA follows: TGCGCCAGCAGCCAAGAGGCGGTAATGAACACTGAAGCTTTCTTT.

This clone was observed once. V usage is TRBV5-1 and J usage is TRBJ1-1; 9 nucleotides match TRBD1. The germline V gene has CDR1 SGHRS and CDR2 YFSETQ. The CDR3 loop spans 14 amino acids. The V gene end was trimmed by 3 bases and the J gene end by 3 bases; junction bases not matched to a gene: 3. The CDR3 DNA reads TGCGCCAGCAGCTCCGACAGGGGGGACACTGAAGCTTTCTTT. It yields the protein CASSSDRGDTEAFF.

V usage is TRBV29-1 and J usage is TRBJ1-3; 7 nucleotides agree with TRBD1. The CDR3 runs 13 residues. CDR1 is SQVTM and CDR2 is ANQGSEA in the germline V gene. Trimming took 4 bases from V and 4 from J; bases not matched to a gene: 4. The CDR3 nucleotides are TGCAGCGTTGTCTCAGGGGGGGGAAACACCATATATTTT. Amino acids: CSVVSGGGNTIYF.

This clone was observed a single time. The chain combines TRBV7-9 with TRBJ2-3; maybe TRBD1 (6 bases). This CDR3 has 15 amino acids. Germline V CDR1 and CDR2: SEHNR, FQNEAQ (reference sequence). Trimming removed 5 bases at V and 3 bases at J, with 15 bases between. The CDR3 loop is CASSLDEQGTDTQYF. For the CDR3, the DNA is TGTGCCAGCAGCCTGGACGAGCAGGGGACAGATACGCAGTATTTT.